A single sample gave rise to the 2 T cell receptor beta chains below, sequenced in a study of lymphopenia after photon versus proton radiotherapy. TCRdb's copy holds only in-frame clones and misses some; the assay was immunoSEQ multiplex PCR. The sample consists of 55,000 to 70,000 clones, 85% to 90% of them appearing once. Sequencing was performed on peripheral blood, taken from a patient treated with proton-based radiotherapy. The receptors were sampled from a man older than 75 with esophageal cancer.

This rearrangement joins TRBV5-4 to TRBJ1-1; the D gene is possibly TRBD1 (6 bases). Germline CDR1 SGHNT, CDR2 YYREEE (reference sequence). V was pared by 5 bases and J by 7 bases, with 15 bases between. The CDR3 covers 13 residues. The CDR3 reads CASRVDSSNEAFF. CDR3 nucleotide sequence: TGTGCCAGCAGGGTGGACAGTAGCAATGAAGCTTTCTTT.

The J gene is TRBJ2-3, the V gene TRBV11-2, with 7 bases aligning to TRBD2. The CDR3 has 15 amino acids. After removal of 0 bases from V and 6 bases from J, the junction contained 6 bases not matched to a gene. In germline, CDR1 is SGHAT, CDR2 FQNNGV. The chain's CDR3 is CASSLDLSSGDTQYF. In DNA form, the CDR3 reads TGTGCCAGCAGCTTAGATCTAAGTAGCGGGGATACGCAGTATTTT. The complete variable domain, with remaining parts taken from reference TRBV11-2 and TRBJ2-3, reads EAGVAQSPRYKIIEKRQSVAFWCNPISGHATLYWYQQILGQGPKLLIQFQNNGVVDDSQLPKDRFSAERLKGVDSTLKIQPAKLEDSAVYLCASSLDLSSGDTQYFGPGTRLTVL.